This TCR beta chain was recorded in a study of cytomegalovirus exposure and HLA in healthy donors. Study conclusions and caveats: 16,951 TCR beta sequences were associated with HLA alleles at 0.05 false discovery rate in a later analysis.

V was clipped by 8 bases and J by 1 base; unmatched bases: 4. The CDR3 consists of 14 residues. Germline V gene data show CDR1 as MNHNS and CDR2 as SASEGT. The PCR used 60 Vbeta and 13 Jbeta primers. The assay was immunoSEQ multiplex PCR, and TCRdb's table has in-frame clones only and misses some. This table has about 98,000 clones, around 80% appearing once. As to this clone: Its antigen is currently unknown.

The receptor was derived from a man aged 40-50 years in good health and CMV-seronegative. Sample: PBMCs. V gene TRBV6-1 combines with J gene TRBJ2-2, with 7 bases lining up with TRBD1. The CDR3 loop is CASYGTENTGELFF. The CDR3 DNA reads TGTGCCAGCTACGGGACAGAGAACACCGGGGAGCTGTTTTTT.